This T cell receptor (beta chain) was sequenced for a study of shared clonotypes between healthy human individuals. Germline loops: CDR1 SEHNR, CDR2 FQNEAQ (reference sequence). V lost 2 bases to trimming and J lost 10 bases, with 12 bases between them. The CDR3 is 13 amino acids. Findings of the study overall: Across a few donors, naive CD4 shared roughly 5%, naive CD8 under 4%, memory CD4 over 2%, memory CD8 around 0.42%.

About this clone itself: The antigen is undetermined.

Replicate sorted-subset PCRs were loaded with around 200 ng DNA, 31,000 or so T cell genomes. Produced via immunoSEQ multiplex PCR; TCRdb's table is partial and in-frame only. There are millions of clones in the sample; approximately 93% occur only once, and about 0.39% lies in the top ten. The sample comprised naive CD4+ T cells from PBMCs. Subset described: CD45RA+ positively selected. This chain uses TRBV7-9 with TRBJ2-1, with D unresolved. This TCR was recovered from a young man in good health. Some clones in this sample may be carry-over from other donors' samples. The CDR3 protein is CASSLIRLGEQFF. The CDR3 DNA sequence: TGTGCCAGCAGCTTAATCCGGTTAGGGGAGCAGTTCTTC.